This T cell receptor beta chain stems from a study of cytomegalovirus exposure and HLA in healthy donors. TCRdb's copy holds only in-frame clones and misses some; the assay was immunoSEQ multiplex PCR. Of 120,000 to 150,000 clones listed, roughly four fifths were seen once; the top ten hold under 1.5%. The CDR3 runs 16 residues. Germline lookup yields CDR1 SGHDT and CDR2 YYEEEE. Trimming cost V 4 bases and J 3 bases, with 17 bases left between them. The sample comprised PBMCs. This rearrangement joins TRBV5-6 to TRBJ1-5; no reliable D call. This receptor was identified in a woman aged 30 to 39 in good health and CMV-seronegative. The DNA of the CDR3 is TGTGCCAGCAGCCAATTCACGACACCGAACAATCAGCCCCAGCATTTT. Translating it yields CASSQFTTPNNQPQHF.